This TCR beta chain was sequenced for a study of early T cells in non-severe SARS-CoV-2 infection. Study-level background: Chains were not paired, and sequencing was done on bulk RNA from unsorted whole blood.

The TCR library protocol was used to attach unique molecular identifiers. These identifiers were attached to individual cDNA molecules. TCRdb re-called the 5' RACE reads through MiXCR, storing one row per CDR3 protein. The table has some 89,000 distinct CDR3 sequences, approximately 10% seen once. Per the germline V gene, CDR1 is DFQATT and CDR2 is SNEGSKA (reference sequence). Trimming cost V 6 bases and J 1 base, with 17 bases left between them. There are 15 residues in the CDR3. Broader study findings: Private and CD4 specificities were missed by VDJdb matching, skewed to anti-spike CD8.

Regarding this clonotype: Its target is unknown.

The TCR originated in an adult who was a healthcare worker with PCR-confirmed SARS-CoV-2 infection or an uninfected control (not recorded which). The input for sequencing was whole blood, taken at baseline. The J gene is TRBJ2-3, the V gene TRBV20-1; D uncertain. The CDR3 protein is CSAPSTTIGTDTQYF. CDR3 coding DNA: TGCAGTGCCCCTTCGACAACAATCGGCACAGATACGCAGTATTTT.